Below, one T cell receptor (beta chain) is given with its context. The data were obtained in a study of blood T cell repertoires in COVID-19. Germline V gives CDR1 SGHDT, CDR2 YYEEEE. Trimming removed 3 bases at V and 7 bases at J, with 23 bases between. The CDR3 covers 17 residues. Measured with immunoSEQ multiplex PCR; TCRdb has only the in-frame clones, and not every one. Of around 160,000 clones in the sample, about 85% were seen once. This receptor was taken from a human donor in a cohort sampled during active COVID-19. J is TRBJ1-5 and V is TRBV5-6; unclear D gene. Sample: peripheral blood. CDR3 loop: CASSSFPEVGSHQPQHF. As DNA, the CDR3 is TGTGCCAGCAGCTCCTTCCCCGAGGTAGGGAGCCACCAGCCCCAGCATTTT. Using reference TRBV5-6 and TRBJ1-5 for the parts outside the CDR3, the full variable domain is DAGVTQSPTHLIKTRGQQVTLRCSPKSGHDTVSWYQQALGQGPQFIFQYYEEEERQRGNFPDRFSGHQFPNYSSELNVNALLLGDSALYLCASSSFPEVGSHQPQHFGDGTRLSIL.